This T cell receptor beta chain was sequenced in a study of PD-1 blockade in classical Hodgkin lymphoma. In the case of this clone: Its target is unknown. The junction and the germline gene differ at one end; a read error may be behind it.

Repertoires were generated with immunoSEQ multiplex PCR, while TCRdb's copy carries only in-frame clones and drops some. The sample lists 95,000 to 100,000 clones; 85% to 90% were seen once. Study-level points and caveats: Newly diagnosed patients had baseline TCR diversity that was reportedly lower than that of healthy donors. Those achieving complete response showed baseline diversity like newly diagnosed patients. The CD4+ diversity rise by C4D1 was clearest in complete responders.

Germline CDR1 SGHTA, CDR2 FQGTGA. CDR3 length: 13 residues. Relapse after autologous stem cell transplantation occurred in every patient, and brentuximab vedotin exposure varied. The sequencing here drew on peripheral blood mononuclear cells (PBMCs), taken before the second cycle of nivolumab. The chain carries TRBV7-3 and TRBJ2-7; a possible D gene is TRBD2 (5 bases). The TCR was taken from a human donor with classical Hodgkin lymphoma. The CDR3, as DNA: TGTGCCGGCAGGAATGAAACTAGTTACGAGCAGTACTTC. This translates into CAGRNETSYEQYF.